Each of the 30 T cell receptor beta chains below was sequenced from the same sample in a study of molecular identifiers for immune sequencing clone quantification. TCRdb re-analysed the PCR reads in MiXCR, keeping a single row per CDR3 protein. The sample yields 9,500 to 10,000 distinct CDR3 sequences, around 19% seen once. Sequencing input: naive CD8+ T cells from blood, with Jurkat cell RNA spiked in. The subset was: FACS-sorted CD8+CD4-CCR7+CD45RA+ naive T cells. All receptors come from a human donor in good health. Some libraries in this study had Jurkat cell RNA spiked in.

By share, this clonotype ranks as medium-sized. This chain connects TRBV7-8 to TRBJ2-5, with TRBD2 matching over 8 bases. Trimming cost V 3 bases and J 1 base; bases outside gene matches: 7. The CDR3 is made up of 16 amino acids. Per the germline V gene, CDR1 is SGHVS and CDR2 is FQNEAQ. The CDR3 DNA reads as TGTGCCAGCAGCTTTAAATTAGCGGGGCCCCAAGAGACCCAGTACTTC. Translating it yields CASSFKLAGPQETQYF.

This sequence joins TRBV7-2 and TRBJ1-6; D perhaps matches TRBD1 (6 bases). The CDR3 has 17 amino acids. Trimming removed 0 bases at V and 13 bases at J, with 22 bases between. From germline, CDR1 is SGHTA and CDR2 FQGNSA. The CDR3 reads CASSLAYVTGHASPLHF. The CDR3 DNA reads TGTGCCAGCAGCTTAGCGTATGTGACAGGCCATGCTTCGCCCCTCCACTTT.

This clonotype ranks as medium-sized. The chain couples TRBV28 to TRBJ2-7; TRBD2 matches at 14 bases. The junction had 3 bases not matched to a gene; V was cut back by 2 bases and J by 3 bases. The length of the CDR3 is 16 residues. Germline V gene sequence: CDR1 MDHEN, CDR2 SYDVKM. In nucleotides, the CDR3 is TGTGCCAGCAGTTTAGGGACTAGCGGGAGTCTCTACGAGCAGTACTTC. It translates to CASSLGTSGSLYEQYF. Using reference TRBV28 and TRBJ2-7 for the parts outside the CDR3, the full variable domain is DVKVTQSSRYLVKRTGEKVFLECVQDMDHENMFWYRQDPGLGLRLIYFSYDVKMKEKGDIPEGYSVSREKKERFSLILESASTNQTSMYLCASSLGTSGSLYEQYFGPGTRLTVT.

By frequency in the sample, this clonotype is medium-sized. The rearrangement links TRBV28 to TRBJ2-5; possible D gene TRBD2, 5 bases. Per germline, CDR1 MDHEN and CDR2 SYDVKM. CDR3 length: 17 amino acids. V lost 1 base, J lost 5 bases, and 20 bases lay in between. CDR3 nucleotides: TGTGCCAGCAGTTTATATGGCGTTGGGCCCTCGGGGGAGACCCAGTACTTC. It encodes CASSLYGVGPSGETQYF. The full variable domain, its missing parts supplied by reference TRBV28 and TRBJ2-5, is DVKVTQSSRYLVKRTGEKVFLECVQDMDHENMFWYRQDPGLGLRLIYFSYDVKMKEKGDIPEGYSVSREKKERFSLILESASTNQTSMYLCASSLYGVGPSGETQYFGPGTRLLVL.

This chain joins TRBV2 and TRBJ1-3; D remains unclear. V was cut by 0 bases and J by 0 bases, with 9 bases left in between. The CDR3 extends over 16 amino acids. Germline V lookup: CDR1 SNHLY, CDR2 FYNNEI. The CDR3 spells CASSEASLGSGNTIYF. CDR3 sequence (DNA): TGTGCCAGCAGTGAAGCTTCCCTGGGCTCTGGAAACACCATATATTTT.

Judged by abundance, this clonotype is medium-sized (0.01 to 0.1%). The chain uses TRBV4-3 and TRBJ2-7, with 9 bases lining up with TRBD1. The CDR3 has 14 residues. The V gene's germline CDR1 is LGHNA and CDR2 YSLEER. The junction had 7 bases not matched to a gene; V was cut back by 7 bases and J by 3 bases. The CDR3 DNA is TGCGCCAGCAAAGCCGGGACAGGGAGCTACGAGCAGTACTTC. This codes for CASKAGTGSYEQYF.

By share, this clonotype ranks as medium-sized (0.01 to 0.1%). The chain is built from TRBV6-1 and TRBJ2-3; D possibly corresponds to TRBD1 (6 bases). V lost 5 bases, J lost 0 bases, and 21 bases lay in between. CDR3 length: 18 amino acids. Germline assignment: CDR1 MNHNS and CDR2 SASEGT. For the CDR3, the DNA is TGTGCCAGCAGTCGGGGCCCAGGGGATTTTACTAGCACAGATACGCAGTATTTT. It is translated as CASSRGPGDFTSTDTQYF.

At least ten counts were recorded for this clonotype. V gene TRBV9 combines with J gene TRBJ2-3; TRBD1 might be the D (5 bases). CDR3 length: 15 residues. Trimming removed 4 bases at V and 5 bases at J, with 17 bases between. CDR1 and CDR2 from the germline V gene are SGDLS and YYNGEE. CDR3 protein: CASSQTPAQGDTQYF. CDR3 nucleotide sequence: TGTGCCAGCAGCCAGACCCCGGCCCAGGGAGATACGCAGTATTTT.

By share of the sample, this clonotype is medium-sized. V usage is TRBV20-1 and J usage is TRBJ2-3, with 11 bases fitting TRBD2. The CDR3 loop spans 15 amino acids. V lost 3 bases and J lost 0; bases outside the gene matches: 2. Germline V gives CDR1 DFQATT, CDR2 SNEGSKA (reference sequence). The CDR3 sequence: CSASRTSGSTDTQYF. The CDR3 nucleotides are TGCAGTGCTAGTAGGACTAGCGGGAGCACAGATACGCAGTATTTT.

This clonotype was observed many times. The genes are TRBV12-3 or TRBV12-4 and TRBJ1-2, with D maybe TRBD1 (5 bases). This CDR3 comprises 16 residues. Trimming pared 6 bases from V and 5 bases from J, leaving 22 bases between. The CDR3 nucleotides are TGTGCCAGCAGCACCCGGGACGGGCGGGAACGTTATGGCTACACCTTC. Translation: CASSTRDGRERYGYTF.

This rearrangement joins TRBV14 to TRBJ2-3, with D tentatively TRBD1 (5 bases). The CDR3 runs to 15 residues. In germline, CDR1 is SGHDN, CDR2 FVKESK. V lost 1 base, J lost 0 bases, and 8 bases lay in between. CDR3 DNA: TGTGCCAGCAGCCAAGGACAGATAAGCACAGATACGCAGTATTTT. Its protein product is CASSQGQISTDTQYF.

This clonotype was observed at least ten times. CDR3 DNA sequence: TGTGCCGGGGAACCTTTAGAGGGCCCCCAAGAGACCCAGTACTTC. The encoded protein is CAGEPLEGPQETQYF. V is TRBV5-4 and J is TRBJ2-5; D is perhaps TRBD2 (5 bases). From germline, CDR1 is SGHNT and CDR2 YYREEE (reference sequence). V was clipped by 10 bases and J by 1 base, with 20 bases between them. The CDR3 has 15 residues.

This clonotype was seen many times. The chain has TRBV19 and TRBJ2-7; 8 bases map to TRBD1. The germline CDR1 and CDR2 sequences are LNHDA and SQIVND (reference sequence). After removal of 3 bases from V and 4 bases from J, the junction contained 8 bases not matched to a gene. The CDR3 sequence is 15 residues long. CDR3 loop: CASSIGQGPGYEQYF. Written as DNA, the CDR3 is TGTGCCAGTAGTATTGGACAGGGTCCGGGTTACGAGCAGTACTTC.

This clonotype was recorded many times. V and J are TRBV4-2 and TRBJ2-7; TRBD2 matches 8 bases. Germline V gene data show CDR1 as LGHNA and CDR2 as YNFKEQ. CDR3 size: 17 residues. V trimming: 0 bases; J trimming: 0 bases; junction bases outside the gene matches: 7. The CDR3 spells CASSQEGGLAGSYEQYF. The CDR3 nucleotides are TGTGCCAGCAGCCAAGAAGGCGGCCTAGCGGGCTCCTACGAGCAGTACTTC.

This clonotype is classed as medium-sized. The J gene is TRBJ2-3, the V gene TRBV7-9, with D maybe TRBD2 (5 bases). V shed 5 bases and J shed 2 bases, with 8 bases lying between them. The CDR3 is made up of 13 amino acids. The V gene's germline CDR1 is SEHNR and CDR2 FQNEAQ (reference sequence). The CDR3 reads CASSEDFTDTQYF. DNA of the CDR3: TGTGCCAGCAGCGAGGACTTCACAGATACGCAGTATTTT.

This clonotype was seen repeatedly, ten times or more. This chain connects TRBV20-1 to TRBJ1-2; no clear D. The V gene lost 0 bases and the J gene lost 5 bases, with 13 bases spanning the gap. The CDR3 is 14 amino acids. In germline, CDR1 is DFQATT, CDR2 SNEGSKA (reference sequence). CDR3 region: CSAREPHSVYGYTF. In DNA, the CDR3 is TGCAGTGCTAGAGAACCCCACAGCGTATATGGCTACACCTTC.

This clonotype was counted ten times or more. This rearrangement joins TRBV27 to TRBJ1-1, with 11 positions matching TRBD1. There are 15 residues in the CDR3. Germline assignment: CDR1 MNHEY and CDR2 SMNVEV (reference sequence). V shed 5 bases and J 8 bases; nucleotides not matched to a gene: 10. Here the CDR3 reads CASSQQDRGRGEAFF. Here the CDR3 DNA reads TGTGCCAGCAGTCAACAGGACAGGGGGCGGGGGGAAGCTTTCTTT.

By proportion, this clonotype is medium-sized (0.01 to 0.1%). The V call is TRBV7-9, the J call TRBJ1-5, with 9 bases fitting TRBD1. V lost 5 bases, J lost 4 bases, and 12 bases stayed unmatched. Germline V gives CDR1 SEHNR, CDR2 FQNEAQ (reference sequence). This CDR3 is 17 amino acids long. The CDR3 region is CASSPIPGTGRNQPQHF. The CDR3 DNA follows: TGTGCCAGCAGCCCTATTCCCGGGACAGGGAGGAATCAGCCCCAGCATTTT.

In its sample, this clonotype ranks as medium-sized. The rearrangement uses TRBV6-5 and TRBJ2-7; TRBD1 is a possible D gene (5 bases). There are 12 residues in the CDR3. Trimming removed 8 bases at V and 4 bases at J, with 12 bases between. CDR1 MNHEY and CDR2 SVGAGI come from the germline V gene. The CDR3 sequence is CASGLGPYEQYF. The CDR3 coding sequence is TGTGCCAGCGGCCTGGGGCCTTACGAGCAGTACTTC.

This sequence joins TRBV7-9 and TRBJ2-3; the match to TRBD2 covers 12 bases. With 5 bases clipped from V and 0 bases from J, the junction kept 3 bases outside the gene matches. The length of the CDR3 is 16 residues. Germline V lookup: CDR1 SEHNR, CDR2 FQNEAQ (reference sequence). CDR3 DNA sequence: TGTGCCAGCAGCGATGGGACTAGCGGGAGCACAGATACGCAGTATTTT. Protein product: CASSDGTSGSTDTQYF.

This clonotype is labeled medium-sized. The chain links TRBV28 to TRBJ2-3; TRBD1 matches 7 bases. The CDR3 length is 15 residues. CDR1 and CDR2 (germline): MDHEN, SYDVKM. The J segment lost 1 base and the V segment lost 5 bases, leaving 6 bases of the junction unmatched. The CDR3 nucleotides are TGTGCCAGCAGTCCATACAGGGGCGGCACAGATACGCAGTATTTT. Translation: CASSPYRGGTDTQYF.

The chain links TRBV19 to TRBJ2-3, with a possible D match to TRBD2 (5 bases). CDR1 and CDR2 (germline): LNHDA, SQIVND (reference sequence). The CDR3 loop spans 14 amino acids. The CDR3 region has the DNA TGTGCGGGTAGTATAGTAGGAGGCGCAGATACGCAGTATTTT. This translates into CAGSIVGGADTQYF. The whole variable domain, filled in from reference TRBV19 and TRBJ2-3, reads DGGITQSPKYLFRKEGQNVTLSCEQNLNHDAMYWYRQDPGQGLRLIYYSQIVNDFQKGDIAEGYSVSREKKESFPLTVTSAQKNPTAFYLCAGSIVGGADTQYFGPGTRLTVL.

There are many counts of this clonotype. The chain links TRBV12-3 or TRBV12-4 to TRBJ2-7, with TRBD1 as a possible D gene (5 bases). Trimming took 6 bases from V and 2 from J, leaving 14 bases between them. The CDR3 is 14 amino acids. In nucleotides, the CDR3 is TGTGCCAGCAGCCCTGGGGCCCAGGCCTACGAGCAGTACTTC. This encodes CASSPGAQAYEQYF.

Ten or more counts support this clonotype. The gene calls are TRBV7-9 and TRBJ2-3; 8 bases align to TRBD2. The germline V gene has CDR1 SEHNR and CDR2 FQNEAQ (reference sequence). CDR3 length equals 18 residues. V lost 6 bases and J lost 0; bases outside the gene matches: 14. The CDR3 nucleotides are TGTGCCAGCAGTCAAAGAGGCCTAGCGGGTTTTAGCACAGATACGCAGTATTTT. This translates into CASSQRGLAGFSTDTQYF. Full variable domain (missing parts from reference TRBV7-9 and TRBJ2-3): DTGVSQNPRHKITKRGQNVTFRCDPISEHNRLYWYRQTLGQGPEFLTYFQNEAQLEKSRLLSDRFSAERPKGSFSTLEIQRTEQGDSAMYLCASSQRGLAGFSTDTQYFGPGTRLTVL.

Comments on this clonotype: The CDR3 carries no conserved terminal phenylalanine or tryptophan, so it likely arises from a read error. The J gene is TRBJ1-5, the V gene TRBV6-2 or TRBV6-3; the D is unclear. The length of the CDR3 is 16 residues. Trimming left V 4 bases short and J 0 bases short, with 13 bases between. CDR1 is MNHEY and CDR2 is SVGEGT in the germline V gene. The CDR3 protein is CASSSSASDSNQPQHL. For the CDR3, the DNA is TGTGCCAGCAGTTCCTCTGCGTCCGATAGCAATCAGCCCCAGCATCTT.

This clonotype was detected many times. This rearrangement joins TRBV3-1 to TRBJ2-3, with D maybe TRBD1 (6 bases). There are 16 residues in the CDR3. V lost 2 bases and J 2 bases, leaving 14 bases between the germline ends. The germline CDR1 and CDR2 sequences are LGHDT and YNNKEL (reference sequence). The CDR3 bases are TGTGCCAGCAGCCAACAGGGGCGAGGGTTCACAGATACGCAGTATTTT. Residues: CASSQQGRGFTDTQYF.

This clonotype rates as medium-sized. The rearrangement links TRBV5-4 to TRBJ1-1, with no clear D. V was pared by 4 bases and J by 5 bases, with 18 bases between. The CDR3 is 15 residues long. CDR1 and CDR2 (germline): SGHNT, YYREEE (reference sequence). CDR3 sequence (DNA): TGTGCCAGCAGCCTGGGTCTTTCCCCTAGGACTGAAGCTTTCTTT. Translation gives CASSLGLSPRTEAFF.

This clonotype counts as medium-sized (0.01 to 0.1%). The chain joins TRBV7-6 to TRBJ1-5; no reliable D call. The germline V gene has CDR1 SGHVS and CDR2 FNYEAQ. With 5 bases removed from V and 6 bases from J, the gap between germline ends came to 17 bases. CDR3 length: 15 residues. The CDR3 DNA reads as TGTGCCAGCAGCCCCCTCCCGGGGAACAGTCAGCCCCAGCATTTT. It yields the protein CASSPLPGNSQPQHF.

In this sample, this clonotype is medium-sized. The chain employs TRBV2 and TRBJ2-7, with D perhaps assigned TRBD1 or TRBD2 (5 bases each). The V end was cut by 3 bases, the J end by 5 bases, with 17 bases between. The CDR3 spans 15 residues. Germline lookup yields CDR1 SNHLY and CDR2 FYNNEI. CDR3 in amino acids: CASSDPGPGGHEQYF. CDR3 nucleotides: TGTGCCAGCAGTGACCCGGGACCTGGCGGCCACGAGCAGTACTTC.

This clonotype appeared many times. The chain is built from TRBV28 and TRBJ2-7, with 12 bases matching TRBD2. CDR1 MDHEN and CDR2 SYDVKM come from the germline V gene. Trimming removed 5 bases from V and 3 bases from J; junction bases left unmatched: 5. The CDR3 has 15 amino acids. Here the CDR3 reads CASSPRLAGDYEQYF. The DNA of the CDR3 is TGTGCCAGCAGTCCCCGACTAGCGGGGGACTACGAGCAGTACTTC.